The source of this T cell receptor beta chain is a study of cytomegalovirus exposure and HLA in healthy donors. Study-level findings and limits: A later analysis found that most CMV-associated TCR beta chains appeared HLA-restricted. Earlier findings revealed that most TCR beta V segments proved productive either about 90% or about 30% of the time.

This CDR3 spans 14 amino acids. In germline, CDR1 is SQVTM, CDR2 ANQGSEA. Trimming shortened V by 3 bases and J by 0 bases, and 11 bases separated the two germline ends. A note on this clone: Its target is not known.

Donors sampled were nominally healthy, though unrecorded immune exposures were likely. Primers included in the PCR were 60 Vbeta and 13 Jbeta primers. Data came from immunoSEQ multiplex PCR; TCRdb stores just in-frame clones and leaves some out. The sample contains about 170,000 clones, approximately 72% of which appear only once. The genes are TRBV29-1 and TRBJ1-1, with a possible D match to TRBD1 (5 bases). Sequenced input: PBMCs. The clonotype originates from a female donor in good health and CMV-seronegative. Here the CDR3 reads CSVEVQDLNTEAFF. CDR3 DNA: TGCAGCGTTGAGGTACAGGACCTGAACACTGAAGCTTTCTTT.